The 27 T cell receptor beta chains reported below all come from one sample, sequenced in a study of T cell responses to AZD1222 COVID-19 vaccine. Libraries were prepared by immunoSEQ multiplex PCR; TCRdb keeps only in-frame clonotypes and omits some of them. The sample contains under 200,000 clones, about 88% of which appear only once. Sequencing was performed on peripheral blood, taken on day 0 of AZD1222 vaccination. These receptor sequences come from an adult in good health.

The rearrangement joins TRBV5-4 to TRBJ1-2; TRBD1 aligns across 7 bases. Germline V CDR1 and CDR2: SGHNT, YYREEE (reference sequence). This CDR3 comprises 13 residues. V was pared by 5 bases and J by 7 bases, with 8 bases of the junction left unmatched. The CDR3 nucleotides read TGTGCCAGCAGTCAAGACAGGGTCGGTGGCTACACCTTC. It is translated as CASSQDRVGGYTF. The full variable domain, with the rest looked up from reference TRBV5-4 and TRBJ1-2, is ETGVTQSPTHLIKTRGQQVTLRCSSQSGHNTVSWYQQALGQGPQFIFQYYREEENGRGNFPPRFSGLQFPNYSSELNVNALELDDSALYLCASSQDRVGGYTFGSGTRLTVV.

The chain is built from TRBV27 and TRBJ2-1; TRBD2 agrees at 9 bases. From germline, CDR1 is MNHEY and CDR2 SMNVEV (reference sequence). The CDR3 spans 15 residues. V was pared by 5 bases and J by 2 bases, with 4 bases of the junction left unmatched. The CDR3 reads CASSTLAGTYNEQFF. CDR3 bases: TGTGCCAGCAGTACACTAGCGGGTACCTACAATGAGCAGTTCTTC.

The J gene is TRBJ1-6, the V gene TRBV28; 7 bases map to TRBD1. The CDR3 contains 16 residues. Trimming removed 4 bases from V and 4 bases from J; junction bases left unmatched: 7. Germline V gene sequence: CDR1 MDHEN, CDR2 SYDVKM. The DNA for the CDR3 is TGTGCCAGCAGTTCCACCGGGACAGCATATAATTCACCCCTCCACTTT. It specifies CASSSTGTAYNSPLHF. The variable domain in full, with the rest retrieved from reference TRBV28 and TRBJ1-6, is DVKVTQSSRYLVKRTGEKVFLECVQDMDHENMFWYRQDPGLGLRLIYFSYDVKMKEKGDIPEGYSVSREKKERFSLILESASTNQTSMYLCASSSTGTAYNSPLHFGNGTRLTVT.

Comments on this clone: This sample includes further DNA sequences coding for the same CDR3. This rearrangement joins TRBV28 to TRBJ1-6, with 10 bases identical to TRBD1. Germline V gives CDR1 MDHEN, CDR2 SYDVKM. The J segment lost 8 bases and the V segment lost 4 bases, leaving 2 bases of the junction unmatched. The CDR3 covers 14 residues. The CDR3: CASSSGQGDSPLHF. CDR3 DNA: TGTGCCAGCAGTTCCGGACAGGGGGATTCACCCCTCCACTTT.

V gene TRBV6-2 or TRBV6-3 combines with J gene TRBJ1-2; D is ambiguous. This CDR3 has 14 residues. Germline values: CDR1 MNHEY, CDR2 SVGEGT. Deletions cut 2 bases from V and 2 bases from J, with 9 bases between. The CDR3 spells CASSYRGRNYGYTF. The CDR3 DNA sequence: TGTGCCAGCAGTTACCGCGGCAGAAACTATGGCTACACCTTC.

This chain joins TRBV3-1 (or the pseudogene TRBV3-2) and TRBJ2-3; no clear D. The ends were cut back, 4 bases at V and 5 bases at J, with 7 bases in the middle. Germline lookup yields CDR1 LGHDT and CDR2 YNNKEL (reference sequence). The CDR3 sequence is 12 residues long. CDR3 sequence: CASSPGQDTQYF. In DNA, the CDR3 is TGTGCCAGCAGCCCCGGCCAAGATACGCAGTATTTT.

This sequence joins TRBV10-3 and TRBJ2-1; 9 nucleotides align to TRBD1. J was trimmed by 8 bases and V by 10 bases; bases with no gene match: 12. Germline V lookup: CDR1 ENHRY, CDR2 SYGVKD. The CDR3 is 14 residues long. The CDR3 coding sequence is TGTGCCACCTCTCCGGGACAGGGTGGTTATGAGCAGTTCTTC. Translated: CATSPGQGGYEQFF.

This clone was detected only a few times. DNA for the CDR3: TGTGCCAGCAGCCCCGTGGCTTTGAGCTCCTACGAGCAGTACTTC. It translates to CASSPVALSSYEQYF. The chain carries TRBV11-2 and TRBJ2-7; D is unresolved. In germline, CDR1 is SGHAT, CDR2 FQNNGV. Trimming removed 5 bases at V and 0 bases at J, with 14 bases between. The CDR3 runs 15 residues.

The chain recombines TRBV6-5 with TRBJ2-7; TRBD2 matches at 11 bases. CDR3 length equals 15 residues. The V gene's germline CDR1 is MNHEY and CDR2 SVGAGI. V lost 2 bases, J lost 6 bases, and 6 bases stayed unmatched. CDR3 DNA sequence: TGTGCCAGCAGTTACCATACGACTAGCGGGGTCGAGCAGTACTTC. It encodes CASSYHTTSGVEQYF.

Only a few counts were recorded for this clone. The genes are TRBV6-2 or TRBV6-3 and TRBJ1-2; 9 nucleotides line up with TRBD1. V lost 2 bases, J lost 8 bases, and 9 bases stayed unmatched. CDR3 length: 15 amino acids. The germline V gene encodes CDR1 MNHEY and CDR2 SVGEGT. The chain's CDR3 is CASSYRGGQGGGYTF. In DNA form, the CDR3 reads TGTGCCAGCAGTTACCGCGGGGGACAGGGAGGAGGCTACACCTTC.

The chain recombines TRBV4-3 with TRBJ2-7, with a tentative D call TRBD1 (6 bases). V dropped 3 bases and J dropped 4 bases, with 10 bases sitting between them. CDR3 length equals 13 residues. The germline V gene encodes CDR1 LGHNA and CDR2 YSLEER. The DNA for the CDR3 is TGCGCCAGCAGCCATGATCAGGGGTACGAGCAGTACTTC. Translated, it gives CASSHDQGYEQYF.

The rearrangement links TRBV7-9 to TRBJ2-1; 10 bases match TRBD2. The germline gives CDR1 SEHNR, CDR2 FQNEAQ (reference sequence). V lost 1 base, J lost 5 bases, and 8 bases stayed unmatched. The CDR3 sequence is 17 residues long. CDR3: CASSLGLAGASDNEQFF. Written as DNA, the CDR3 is TGTGCCAGCAGCTTAGGGCTAGCGGGAGCGTCCGACAATGAGCAGTTCTTC.

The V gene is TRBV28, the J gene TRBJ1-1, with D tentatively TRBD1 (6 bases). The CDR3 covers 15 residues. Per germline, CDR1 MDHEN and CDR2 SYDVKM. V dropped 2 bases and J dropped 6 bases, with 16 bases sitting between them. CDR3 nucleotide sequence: TGTGCCAGCAGTTTAACCGGGACATTACGGGCTGAAGCTTTCTTT. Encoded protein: CASSLTGTLRAEAFF.

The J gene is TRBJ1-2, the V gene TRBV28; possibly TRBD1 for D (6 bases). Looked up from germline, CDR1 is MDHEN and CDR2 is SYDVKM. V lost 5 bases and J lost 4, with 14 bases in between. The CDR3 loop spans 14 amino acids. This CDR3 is CASSPVQGPYGYTF. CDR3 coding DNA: TGTGCCAGCAGTCCAGTACAGGGTCCCTATGGCTACACCTTC.

DNA for the CDR3: TGTGCCAGCAGCCAGGGACATCGCAATGAGCAGTTCTTC. The encoded protein is CASSQGHRNEQFF. The chain has TRBV14 and TRBJ2-1, with a tentative D call TRBD1 (6 bases). The CDR3 runs 13 residues. V lost 3 bases, J lost 6 bases, and 9 bases lay in between. Looked up from germline, CDR1 is SGHDN and CDR2 is FVKESK.

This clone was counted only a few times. The CDR3 DNA reads TGTGCCAGCAGCCCGCTAGCGGGAGGTCGGGATACGCAGTATTTT. The encoded protein is CASSPLAGGRDTQYF. The J gene is TRBJ2-3, the V gene TRBV7-3; 11 bases agree with TRBD2. CDR1 SGHTA and CDR2 FQGTGA come from the germline V gene. Germline trimming cut 5 bases from V and 6 bases from J; bases unmatched to any gene: 7. The CDR3 spans 15 residues.

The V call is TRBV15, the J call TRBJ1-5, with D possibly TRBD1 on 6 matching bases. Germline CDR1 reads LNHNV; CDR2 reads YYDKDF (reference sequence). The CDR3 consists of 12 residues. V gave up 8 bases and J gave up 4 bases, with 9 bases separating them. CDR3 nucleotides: TGTGCCACCGGAGGGGGGAATCAGCCCCAGCATTTT. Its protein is CATGGGNQPQHF. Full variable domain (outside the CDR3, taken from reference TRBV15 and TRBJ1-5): DAMVIQNPRYQVTQFGKPVTLSCSQTLNHNVMYWYQQKSSQAPKLLFHYYDKDFNNEADTPDNFQSRRPNTSFCFLDIRSPGLGDTAMYLCATGGGNQPQHFGDGTRLSIL.

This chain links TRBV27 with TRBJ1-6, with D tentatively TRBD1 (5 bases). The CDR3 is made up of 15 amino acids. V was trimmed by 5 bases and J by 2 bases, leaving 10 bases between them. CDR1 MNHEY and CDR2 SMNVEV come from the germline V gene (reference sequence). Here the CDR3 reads CASSGRGPYNSPLHF. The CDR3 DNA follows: TGTGCCAGCAGTGGTAGGGGACCCTATAATTCACCCCTCCACTTT.

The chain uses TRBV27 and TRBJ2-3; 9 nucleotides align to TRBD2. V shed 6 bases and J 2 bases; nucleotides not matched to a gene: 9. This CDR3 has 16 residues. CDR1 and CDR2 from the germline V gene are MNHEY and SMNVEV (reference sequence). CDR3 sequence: CASRRIAGVLTDTQYF. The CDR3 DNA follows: TGTGCCAGCAGGAGGATAGCGGGAGTTCTCACAGATACGCAGTATTTT.

The DNA for the CDR3 is TGTGCCAGCAGCTTAGGGTTCTTCGGACTAGCGGGAGTCCACGAGCAGTACTTC. It yields the protein CASSLGFFGLAGVHEQYF. The rearrangement links TRBV7-8 to TRBJ2-7; 13 bases align to TRBD2. This CDR3 comprises 18 residues. Trimming cost V 1 base and J 5 bases; bases outside gene matches: 11. Germline V gene data show CDR1 as SGHVS and CDR2 as FQNEAQ.

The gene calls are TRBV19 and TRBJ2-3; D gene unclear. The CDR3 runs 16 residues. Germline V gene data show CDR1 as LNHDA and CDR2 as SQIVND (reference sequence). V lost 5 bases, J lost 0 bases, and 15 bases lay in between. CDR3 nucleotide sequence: TGTGCCAGTAGTTTAAGACGGCAAACTAGCACAGATACGCAGTATTTT. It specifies CASSLRRQTSTDTQYF. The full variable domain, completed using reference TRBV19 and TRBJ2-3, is DGGITQSPKYLFRKEGQNVTLSCEQNLNHDAMYWYRQDPGQGLRLIYYSQIVNDFQKGDIAEGYSVSREKKESFPLTVTSAQKNPTAFYLCASSLRRQTSTDTQYFGPGTRLTVL.

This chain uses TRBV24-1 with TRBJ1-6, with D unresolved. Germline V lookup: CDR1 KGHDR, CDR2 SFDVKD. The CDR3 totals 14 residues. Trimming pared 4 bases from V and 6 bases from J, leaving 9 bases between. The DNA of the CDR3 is TGTGCCACCAGTGACCGTACAATTAATTCACCCCTCCACTTT. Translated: CATSDRTINSPLHF.

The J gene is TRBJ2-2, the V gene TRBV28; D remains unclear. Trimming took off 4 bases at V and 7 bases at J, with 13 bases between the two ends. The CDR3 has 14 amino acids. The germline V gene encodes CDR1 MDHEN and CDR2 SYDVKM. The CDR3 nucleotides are TGTGCCAGCAGTTCCTACGATTTGGGCGGGGAGCTGTTTTTT. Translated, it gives CASSSYDLGGELFF.

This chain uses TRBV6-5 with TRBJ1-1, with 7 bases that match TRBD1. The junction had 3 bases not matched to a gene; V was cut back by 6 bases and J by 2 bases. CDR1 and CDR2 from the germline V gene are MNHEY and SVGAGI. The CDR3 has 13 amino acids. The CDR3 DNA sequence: TGTGCCAGCAGACAGGGGTTAAACACTGAAGCTTTCTTT. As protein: CASRQGLNTEAFF.

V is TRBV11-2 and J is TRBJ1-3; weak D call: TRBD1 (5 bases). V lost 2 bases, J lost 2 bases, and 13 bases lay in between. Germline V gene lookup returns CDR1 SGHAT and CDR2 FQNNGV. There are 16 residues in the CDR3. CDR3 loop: CASSLSTGLTGNTIYF. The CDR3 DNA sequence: TGTGCCAGCAGCTTAAGTACAGGACTTACTGGAAACACCATATATTTT.

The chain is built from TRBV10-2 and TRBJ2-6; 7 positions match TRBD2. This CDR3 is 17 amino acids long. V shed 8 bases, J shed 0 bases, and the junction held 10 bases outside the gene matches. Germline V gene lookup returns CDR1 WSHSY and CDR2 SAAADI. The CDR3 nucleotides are TGCGCCAGCGGATATAGCGGGTCCGTCTCTGGGGCCAACGTCCTGACTTTC. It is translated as CASGYSGSVSGANVLTF.

The CDR3 loop reads CASSLRLAGGLETQYF. In DNA form, the CDR3 reads TGCGCCAGCAGCTTGAGGCTAGCGGGGGGGTTGGAGACCCAGTACTTC. V and J are TRBV5-1 and TRBJ2-5; 12 bases agree with TRBD2. After removal of 1 base from V and 5 bases from J, the junction contained 6 bases not matched to a gene. The CDR3 is made up of 16 amino acids. Per germline, CDR1 SGHRS and CDR2 YFSETQ.